The 21 T cell receptor beta chains listed next were all sequenced from one sample in a study of T-cell memory formation after mild COVID-19. TCRdb passed the 5' RACE reads through MiXCR, listing each CDR3 protein once. This sample has 200,000 to 250,000 distinct CDR3 sequences, with 8% to 10% found just once. The sample was PBMCs or a T cell subset sorted from them (not recorded which). The receptors come from a young man who had mild COVID-19 (a few samples of this study predate the infection). Cell type and time point are not known.

The rearrangement links TRBV7-9 to TRBJ2-1; 13 bases fit TRBD2. The CDR3 sequence is 18 residues long. CDR1 is SEHNR, CDR2 FQNEAQ, per germline (reference sequence). Germline trimming cut 3 bases from V and 0 bases from J; bases unmatched to any gene: 5. CDR3 nucleotides: TGTGCCAGCAGCTTTAGGACTAGCGGGGGAATCTCCTACAATGAGCAGTTCTTC. Protein: CASSFRTSGGISYNEQFF.

This clonotype was picked up a small number of times. This rearrangement joins TRBV5-5 to TRBJ1-2, with TRBD1 identical over 10 bases. This CDR3 has 14 residues. V was clipped by 3 bases and J by 7 bases; unmatched bases: 6. The germline V gene has CDR1 SGHKS and CDR2 YYEKEE (reference sequence). The CDR3 nucleotides read TGTGCCAGCAGCTGGGGGACAGGGGACAGTGGCTACACCTTC. Translation gives CASSWGTGDSGYTF.

In its sample, this clonotype was seen many times. This sequence joins TRBV5-1 and TRBJ1-1, with a possible D match to TRBD1 (5 bases). This CDR3 region has 15 residues. Germline V gene sequence: CDR1 SGHRS, CDR2 YFSETQ. With 6 bases removed from V and 3 bases from J, the gap between germline ends came to 18 bases. CDR3 nucleotide sequence: TGCGCCAGCAAGGAACCTCGCGTAGGGGACACTGAAGCTTTCTTT. Translating it yields CASKEPRVGDTEAFF.

This clonotype was found many times. J is TRBJ1-5 and V is TRBV5-1; no reliable D call. Germline CDR1 is SGHRS and CDR2 is YFSETQ. The CDR3 is made up of 14 amino acids. Trimming removed 4 bases at V and 2 bases at J, with 10 bases between. As DNA, the CDR3 is TGCGCCAGCAGCCCGGAGGGCGGCAATCAGCCCCAGCATTTT. It is translated as CASSPEGGNQPQHF.

The chain has TRBV5-5 and TRBJ2-7, with D perhaps given as TRBD1 or TRBD2 (5 bases each). Germline CDR1 reads SGHKS; CDR2 reads YYEKEE (reference sequence). V was cut by 3 bases and J by 3 bases, with 13 bases left in between. The CDR3 extends over 14 amino acids. CDR3 nucleotides: TGTGCCAGCAGCTCCACGGGACGAGGCTACGAGCAGTACTTC. It encodes CASSSTGRGYEQYF.

The chain is built from TRBV12-5 and TRBJ2-3; D possibly matches TRBD1 or TRBD2 (5 bases each). Germline V gives CDR1 LGHNT, CDR2 FRNRAP. V was shortened by 7 bases and J by 0 bases, with 11 bases between the two germline ends. The CDR3 spans 14 residues. CDR3 sequence: CASAQWGSTDTQYF. DNA for the CDR3: TGTGCTAGTGCTCAGTGGGGGAGCACAGATACGCAGTATTTT.

Many counts were recorded for this clonotype. The gene calls are TRBV7-6 and TRBJ1-1; D not certain. Per germline, CDR1 SGHVS and CDR2 FNYEAQ. The CDR3 is 14 residues long. V was shortened by 5 bases and J by 4 bases, with 14 bases between the two germline ends. For the CDR3, the DNA is TGTGCCAGCAGCCTGGGAGGGCCGGGCACTGAAGCTTTCTTT. Its protein is CASSLGGPGTEAFF. The full variable domain, with the rest looked up from reference TRBV7-6 and TRBJ1-1, is GAGVSQSPRYKVTKRGQDVALRCDPISGHVSLYWYRQALGQGPEFLTYFNYEAQQDKSGLPNDRFSAERPEGSISTLTIQRTEQRDSAMYRCASSLGGPGTEAFFGQGTRLTVV.

This clonotype was detected a few times. V is TRBV20-1 and J is TRBJ2-1; TRBD2 agrees at 12 bases. Germline CDR1 and CDR2: DFQATT and SNEGSKA (reference sequence). The CDR3 is 16 amino acids. Unmatched junction bases numbered 10, after V lost 0 bases and J lost 10 bases. CDR3: CSARDRAPSGGEEQFF. The CDR3 DNA reads TGCAGTGCTAGAGATCGGGCCCCTAGCGGGGGGGAGGAGCAGTTCTTC.

This clonotype was detected a few times. This chain connects TRBV7-8 to TRBJ2-7; the D gene is possibly TRBD1 (6 bases). The V gene lost 3 bases and the J gene lost 1 base, with 10 bases spanning the gap. CDR1 SGHVS and CDR2 FQNEAQ come from the germline V gene. The length of the CDR3 is 14 residues. CDR3 amino acids: CASSFSDRSYEQYV. In DNA form, the CDR3 reads TGTGCCAGCAGCTTCTCGGACAGATCCTACGAGCAGTACGTC.

V gene TRBV6-6 combines with J gene TRBJ1-1; no clear D gene. The CDR3 length is 12 residues. Germline V gene data show CDR1 as MNHNY and CDR2 as SVGAGI (reference sequence). With 10 bases removed from V and 0 bases from J, the gap between germline ends came to 9 bases. The CDR3 nucleotides are TGTGCCATCGGTCCCATGAACACTGAAGCTTTCTTT. It codes for CAIGPMNTEAFF.

This clonotype was counted ten times or more. This rearrangement joins TRBV6-5 to TRBJ2-2; the D gene is possibly TRBD1 (6 bases). The V gene's germline CDR1 is MNHEY and CDR2 SVGAGI. CDR3 size: 16 residues. The V end lost 6 bases, the J end lost 2 bases, and 16 bases lay between the germline ends. The CDR3 protein is CASSKFGTLNTGELFF. The CDR3 nucleotides are TGTGCCAGCAGCAAATTCGGGACACTAAACACCGGGGAGCTGTTTTTT.

CDR3 DNA: TGTGCCAGCAGCTACCGTAGGGGGGGAGGGCCGTCAGATACGCAGTATTTT. This translates into CASSYRRGGGPSDTQYF. This sequence joins TRBV7-2 and TRBJ2-3, with D maybe TRBD2 (7 bases). The CDR3 runs to 17 residues. Looked up from germline, CDR1 is SGHTA and CDR2 is FQGNSA. Trimming took 4 bases from V and 4 from J, leaving 21 bases between them. Full variable domain (missing parts from reference TRBV7-2 and TRBJ2-3): GAGVSQSPSNKVTEKGKDVELRCDPISGHTALYWYRQSLGQGLEFLIYFQGNSAPDKSGLPSDRFSAERTGGSVSTLTIQRTQQEDSAVYLCASSYRRGGGPSDTQYFGPGTRLTVL.

This clonotype occurred a few times. This chain links TRBV7-2 with TRBJ1-1, with unresolved D. Germline CDR1 reads SGHTA; CDR2 reads FQGNSA. V was clipped by 3 bases and J by 6 bases, with 8 bases between them. The CDR3 loop spans 12 amino acids. CDR3 protein: CASSFGSAEAFF. As DNA, the CDR3 is TGTGCCAGCAGCTTTGGGAGCGCTGAAGCTTTCTTT.

Concerning this clonotype itself: One junction end disagrees with the germline gene, perhaps due to a read error. CDR3 loop: CAGRDQTGAFNTEAFF. The CDR3 bases are TGTGCCGGCAGAGACCAGACAGGGGCATTTAACACTGAAGCTTTCTTT. The J gene is TRBJ1-1, the V gene TRBV7-9; TRBD1 aligns across 8 bases. Germline assignment: CDR1 SEHNR and CDR2 FQNEAQ (reference sequence). The CDR3 length is 16 residues.

The genes are TRBV6-2 or TRBV6-3 and TRBJ2-3; D gene unclear. This CDR3 has 15 residues. Germline CDR1 MNHEY, CDR2 SVGEGT. The V end lost 7 bases, the J end lost 0 bases, and 14 bases lay between the germline ends. This CDR3 is CASTFRRTSTDTQYF. The CDR3 region has the DNA TGTGCCAGCACTTTCCGGCGAACTAGCACAGATACGCAGTATTTT.

The table lists this clonotype with a few counts. The CDR3 nucleotides are TGTGCCAGCAGTTTGGTCAGGGGGCTACCAGATACGCAGTATTTT. This codes for CASSLVRGLPDTQYF. The rearrangement joins TRBV12-3 or TRBV12-4 to TRBJ2-3; 8 bases map to TRBD1. The V gene end was trimmed by 3 bases and the J gene end by 4 bases; junction bases not matched to a gene: 6. CDR3 length equals 15 residues.

The genes are TRBV24-1 and TRBJ1-5, with 8 bases aligning to TRBD1. This CDR3 spans 15 amino acids. Germline V gene lookup returns CDR1 KGHDR and CDR2 SFDVKD. J gave up 7 bases and V 4 bases, and 8 bases lay outside the gene matches. In nucleotides, the CDR3 is TGTGCCACCAGTGACGGCGGACAGGGTTGGCAGCCCCAGCATTTT. It is translated as CATSDGGQGWQPQHF.

This clonotype was recorded a few times. The V gene is TRBV4-1, the J gene TRBJ2-5, with 10 bases fitting TRBD2. The V gene's germline CDR1 is MGHRA and CDR2 YSYEKL. The CDR3 sequence is 15 residues long. V was clipped by 4 bases and J by 7 bases; unmatched bases: 9. CDR3 coding DNA: TGCGCCAGCAGCCCCGAAATAGCGGGGGGACGGACCCAGTACTTC. Its protein is CASSPEIAGGRTQYF.

The chain recombines TRBV5-1 with TRBJ2-1; D is unresolved. The V end lost 2 bases, the J end lost 0 bases, and 9 bases lay between the germline ends. CDR1 and CDR2 from the germline V gene are SGHRS and YFSETQ. The CDR3 totals 15 residues. The CDR3 region has the DNA TGCGCCAGCAGCTTTCTGGGTTACTCCTACAATGAGCAGTTCTTC. This codes for CASSFLGYSYNEQFF.

The chain couples TRBV7-6 to TRBJ2-5, with 8 bases that match TRBD2. The CDR3 totals 13 residues. Germline V gene sequence: CDR1 SGHVS, CDR2 FNYEAQ. V was pared by 5 bases and J by 5 bases, with 4 bases of the junction left unmatched. Here the CDR3 DNA reads TGTGCCAGCAGCCCGGGACTAGGGGAGACCCAGTACTTC. Its translation: CASSPGLGETQYF.

This chain connects TRBV6-1 to TRBJ2-7, with no clear D. Trimming removed 6 bases from V and 6 bases from J, with 12 bases in between. This CDR3 spans 12 amino acids. The germline CDR1 and CDR2 sequences are MNHNS and SASEGT. As DNA, the CDR3 is TGTGCCAGCAGGAACGCCGACTCCGAGCAGTACTTC. This sequence encodes CASRNADSEQYF.